The next 2 T cell receptor beta chains were all read from a single sample in a study of blood T cell repertoires in COVID-19. Here immunoSEQ multiplex PCR was the method, and the copy in TCRdb shows in-frame clones only, minus some. The sample lists a few hundred thousand clones; 85% to 90% were seen once. What was sequenced was PBMCs or T cells enriched from blood (not recorded which). The receptors here all came from a man between 18 and 29 years old who had recovered from COVID-19.

The chain links TRBV5-1 to TRBJ2-7; D is undetermined. Trimming pared 0 bases from V and 7 bases from J, leaving 14 bases between. Per germline, CDR1 SGHRS and CDR2 YFSETQ. The CDR3 is made up of 14 amino acids. CDR3 bases: TGCGCCAGCAGCTTGGCCATGGTGGGCGAAGAGCAGTACTTC. It codes for CASSLAMVGEEQYF. Full variable domain (outside the CDR3, taken from reference TRBV5-1 and TRBJ2-7): KAGVTQTPRYLIKTRGQQVTLSCSPISGHRSVSWYQQTPGQGLQFLFEYFSETQRNKGNFPGRFSGRQFSNSRSEMNVSTLELGDSALYLCASSLAMVGEEQYFGPGTRLTVT.

J is TRBJ2-1 and V is TRBV14, with TRBD2 identical over 15 bases. Germline V gives CDR1 SGHDN, CDR2 FVKESK. Trimming at V came to 4 bases and at J to 0 bases, leaving 7 bases not matched to a gene. The CDR3 totals 19 residues. As DNA, the CDR3 is TGTGCCAGCAGCCTACGGACTAGCGGGAGGGCGAGCTCCTACAATGAGCAGTTCTTC. Its protein product is CASSLRTSGRASSYNEQFF.